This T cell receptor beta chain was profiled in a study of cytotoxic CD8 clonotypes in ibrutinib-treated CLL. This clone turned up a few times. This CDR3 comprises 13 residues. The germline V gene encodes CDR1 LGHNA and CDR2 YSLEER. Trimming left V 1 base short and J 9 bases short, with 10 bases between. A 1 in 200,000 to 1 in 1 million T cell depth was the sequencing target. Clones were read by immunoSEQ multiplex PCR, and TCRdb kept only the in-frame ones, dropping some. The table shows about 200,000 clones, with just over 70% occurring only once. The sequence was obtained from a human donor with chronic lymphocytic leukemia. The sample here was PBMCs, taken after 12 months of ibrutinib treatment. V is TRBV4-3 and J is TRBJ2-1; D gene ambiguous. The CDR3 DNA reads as TGCGCCAGCAGCCAAGCGATGCCGACTGAGCAGTTCTTC. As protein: CASSQAMPTEQFF.